This T cell receptor beta chain comes out of a study of blood T cell repertoires in COVID-19. As for the study in general: Sources were T cells, B-cell-depleted T cells, or PBMCs; the material itself was cDNA or gDNA.

In the authors' workflow: Reference gene primers were amplified, and this amplification served to estimate nucleated cell counts. This table comes from immunoSEQ multiplex PCR, and its TCRdb copy is limited to in-frame clones, with some not included. For V, J and clone size, that table is used; D and trimming come from the DNA. Of more than 70,000 clones listed, about 80% are singletons. V lost 1 base and J lost 2, with 15 bases in between. Looked up from germline, CDR1 is SGHDT and CDR2 is YYEEEE. The CDR3 is 16 amino acids. V usage is TRBV5-6 and J usage is TRBJ1-2, with D unresolved. This receptor was identified in a woman between 65 and 79 years old with acute or convalescent COVID-19. Specimen: peripheral blood. In DNA, the CDR3 is TGTGCCAGCAGCTTGAATACCGGGATAAAGAACTATGGCTACACCTTC. Protein product: CASSLNTGIKNYGYTF.